This T cell receptor beta chain was retrieved from a study of T cells in Graves' hyperthyroidism and ophthalmopathy (dated by TCRdb to between 2018 and 2021). At the level of the whole study: Peripheral blood samples were taken at initial diagnosis, before any treatment was given. A discovery cohort of approximately 100 patients, roughly 45 with Graves' ophthalmopathy and roughly 59 with stable Graves' hyperthyroidism, was used to find distinguishing TCR V-J signatures. Whether ophthalmopathy could be predicted prospectively was tested in an independent validation cohort made up of 18 hyperthyroidism patients plus 17 patients who later progressed to ophthalmopathy. The 75 to 100 discovery patients were divided at random into training and test sets in a 7:3 ratio. Thyroid tissue and blood T-cell repertoires from six Graves' hyperthyroidism patients were also compared in the study. After sampling, hyperthyroidism patients received methimazole starting at 30 mg daily, and ophthalmopathy patients received high-dose intravenous methylprednisolone. The paper reports TCR Vbeta CDR3 sequencing of some 140 peripheral blood samples: approximately 41 ophthalmopathy, fewer than 80 hyperthyroidism and approximately 17 progressor patients.

There are many counts of this clonotype. Its antigen target is currently unknown. Base qualities were left out, and no much larger clone turns up one base away. The TCR beta CDR3 regions were amplified from RNA transcripts. A first-round RT-PCR of the TCR CDR3 used the HTBI primer set with the Qiagen OneStep RT-PCR kit. The libraries were constructed in a second round of multiplex PCR and then size-selected and purified. Paired-end sequencing of the libraries was performed with 100 bp reads on an Illumina HiSeq2000. The paper's data handling went like this. SOAPnuke was used to process the raw data, with reads discarded if the reads contained adapters or uncalled bases, had a mean Phred below 15, or lacked an exact constant-primer or identifier match. COPE v1.2.5 was used to merge high-quality paired reads, and clonotypes were defined as unique nucleotide sequences. MiTCR v1.1 was used to align clonotypes to the IMGT TRBV, TRBD and TRBJ reference segments. Analysis was restricted to V-J combinations with a frequency above 0.0001, which covered roughly 99% of repertoires. A TCS score was defined as the ratio of F50 (clonal expansion) to E x V (chaos), with BLOSUM62-based TCRdist applied between CDR3 peptides within each V-J. Welch's t-statistics and random forest reduced roughly 500 V-J features to 13, which were used in a naive Bayes classifier (R e1071). In TCRdb, the public reads were trimmed at Q25 with fastp and aligned with MiXCR, with productive beta chains retained. Rows are combined by CDR3 protein, so each entry shows the most common genes and DNA. The V and J calls, along with clone size, are taken from TCRdb and not from the paper's own processing. This sample lists hundreds of thousands of distinct CDR3 sequences; around 13% were detected once. The ten largest make up roughly a tenth of the sample.

The CDR3, from cysteine to phenylalanine, totals 17 residues. Only the CDR3 DNA stays, 51 bases, in frame from base 1. CDR1 and CDR2 are drawn from the germline V gene: MDHEN, SYDVKM. Relative to germline, V is missing 3 bases and J is missing 2 bases, with 7 bases of the junction outside any gene match. Points the paper makes about the study in general: No statistical method was used to set the sample size in advance, and investigators knew the group allocation. In cross-validation, a model built on a 13 V-J signature told ophthalmopathy apart from stable hyperthyroidism with 85% to 90% sensitivity and roughly 81% specificity, and in testing the same model reached 80%/75%. In validation, the model predicted progression to ophthalmopathy a median of about 6.5 months before onset, with around 70% sensitivity and roughly 73% specificity. Most expanded thyroid clonotypes (frequency above 0.001) were also detected in blood, a finding suggesting that blood repertoires may reflect thyroid immune responses.

Graves' hyperthyroidism was defined as stable when no progression to ophthalmopathy occurred over 18 months of follow-up. The hyperthyroidism patients were between 18 and 65 years old and newly diagnosed, with a disease duration of less than 2 months. Exclusion was applied to patients with uncontrolled infections, other autoimmune diseases, pregnancy or lactation. Clinical symptoms, serum thyroxine and TRAb, thyroid ultrasound, and orbital computed tomography formed the basis for the diagnoses. PBMCs were isolated from about 10 ml of fresh peripheral blood by Ficoll-Paque density gradient centrifugation. Trizol reagent was used to extract total RNA, and RNA quality was then checked on an Agilent 2100 Bioanalyzer.

The chain couples TRBV28 to TRBJ2-1; 10 middle bases align to TRBD2. This sequence was found in a woman between 18 and 29 years old with Graves' hyperthyroidism. The source material was blood. The sequence in DNA is TGTGCCAGCAGTTTCCCCCGGACTAGCGGAACCTACAATGAGCAGTTCTTC. The resulting protein is CASSFPRTSGTYNEQFF.